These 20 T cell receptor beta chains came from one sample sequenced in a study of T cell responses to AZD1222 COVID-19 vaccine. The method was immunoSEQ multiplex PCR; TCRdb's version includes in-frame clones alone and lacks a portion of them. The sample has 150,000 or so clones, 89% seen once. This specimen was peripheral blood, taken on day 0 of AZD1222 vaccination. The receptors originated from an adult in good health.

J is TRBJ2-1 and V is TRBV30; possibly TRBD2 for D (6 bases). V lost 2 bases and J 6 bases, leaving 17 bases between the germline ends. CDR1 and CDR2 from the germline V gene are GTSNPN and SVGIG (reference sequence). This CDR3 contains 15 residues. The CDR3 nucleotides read TGTGCCTGGAGTCGGTCACTAGACGGGGGCAATGAGCAGTTCTTC. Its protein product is CAWSRSLDGGNEQFF.

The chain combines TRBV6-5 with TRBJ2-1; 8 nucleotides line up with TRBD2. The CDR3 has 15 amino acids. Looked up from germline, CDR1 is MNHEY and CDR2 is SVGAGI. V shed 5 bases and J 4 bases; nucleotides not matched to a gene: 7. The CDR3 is CASSRTSGVYNEQFF. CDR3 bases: TGTGCCAGCAGTCGAACTAGCGGAGTATACAATGAGCAGTTCTTC.

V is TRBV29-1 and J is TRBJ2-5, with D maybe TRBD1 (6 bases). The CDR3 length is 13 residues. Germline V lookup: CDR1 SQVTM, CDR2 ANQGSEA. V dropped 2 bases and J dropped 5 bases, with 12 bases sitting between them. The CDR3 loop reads CSVERQGKETQYF. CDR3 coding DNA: TGCAGCGTTGAACGGCAGGGGAAGGAGACCCAGTACTTC.

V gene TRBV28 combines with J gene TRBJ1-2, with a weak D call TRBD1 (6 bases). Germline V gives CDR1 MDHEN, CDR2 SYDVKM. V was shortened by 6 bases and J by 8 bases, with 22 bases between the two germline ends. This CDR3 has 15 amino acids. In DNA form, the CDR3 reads TGTGCCAGCAGCCCCGGACAGCAGCCGATCAGCGGCTACACCTTC. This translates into CASSPGQQPISGYTF.

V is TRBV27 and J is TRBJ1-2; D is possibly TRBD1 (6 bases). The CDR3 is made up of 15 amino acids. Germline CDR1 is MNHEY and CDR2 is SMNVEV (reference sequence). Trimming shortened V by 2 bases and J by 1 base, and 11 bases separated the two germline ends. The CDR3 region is CASSLKGQVNYGYTF. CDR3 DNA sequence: TGTGCCAGCAGTTTAAAGGGACAAGTTAACTATGGCTACACCTTC.

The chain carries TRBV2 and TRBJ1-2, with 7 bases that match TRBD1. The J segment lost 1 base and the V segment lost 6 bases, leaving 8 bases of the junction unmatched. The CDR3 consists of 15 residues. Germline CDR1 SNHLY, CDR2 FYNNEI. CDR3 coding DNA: TGTGCCAGCAGCGGTCTCCGGGACAGTAACTATGGCTACACCTTC. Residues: CASSGLRDSNYGYTF.

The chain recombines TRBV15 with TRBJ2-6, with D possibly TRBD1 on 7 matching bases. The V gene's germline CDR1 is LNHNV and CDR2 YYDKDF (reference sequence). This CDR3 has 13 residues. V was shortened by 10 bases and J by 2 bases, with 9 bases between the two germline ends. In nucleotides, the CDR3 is TGTGCCAGCAGGGGGGCTGGGGCCAACGTCCTGACTTTC. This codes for CASRGAGANVLTF.

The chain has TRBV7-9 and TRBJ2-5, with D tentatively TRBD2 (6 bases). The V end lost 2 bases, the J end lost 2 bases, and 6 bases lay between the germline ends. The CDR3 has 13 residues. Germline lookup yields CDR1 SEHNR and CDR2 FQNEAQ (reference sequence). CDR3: CASSLSGQETQYF. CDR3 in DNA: TGTGCCAGCAGCTTAAGCGGGCAAGAGACCCAGTACTTC. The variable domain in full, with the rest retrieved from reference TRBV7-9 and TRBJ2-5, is DTGVSQNPRHKITKRGQNVTFRCDPISEHNRLYWYRQTLGQGPEFLTYFQNEAQLEKSRLLSDRFSAERPKGSFSTLEIQRTEQGDSAMYLCASSLSGQETQYFGPGTRLLVL.

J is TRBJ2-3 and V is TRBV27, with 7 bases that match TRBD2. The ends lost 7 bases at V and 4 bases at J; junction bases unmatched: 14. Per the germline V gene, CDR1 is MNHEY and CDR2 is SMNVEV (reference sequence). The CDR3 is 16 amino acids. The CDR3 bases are TGTGCCAGCACCCCGTGGCGGGAGCTCGGCGCAGATACGCAGTATTTT. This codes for CASTPWRELGADTQYF.

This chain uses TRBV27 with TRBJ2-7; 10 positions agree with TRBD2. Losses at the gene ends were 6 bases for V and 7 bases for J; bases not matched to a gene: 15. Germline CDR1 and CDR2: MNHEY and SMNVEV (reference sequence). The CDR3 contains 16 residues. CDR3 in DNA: TGTGCCAGCAGAACTAGCGGGACAGGCGATCTGAGGGAGCAGTACTTC. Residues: CASRTSGTGDLREQYF.

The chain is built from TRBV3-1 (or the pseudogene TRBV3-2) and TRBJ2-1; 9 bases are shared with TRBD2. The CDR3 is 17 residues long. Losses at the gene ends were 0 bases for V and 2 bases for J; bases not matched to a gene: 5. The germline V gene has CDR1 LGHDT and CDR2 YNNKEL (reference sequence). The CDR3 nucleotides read TGTGCCAGCAGCCAAGACTCGACTAGCGGCCCCTACAATGAGCAGTTCTTC. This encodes CASSQDSTSGPYNEQFF.

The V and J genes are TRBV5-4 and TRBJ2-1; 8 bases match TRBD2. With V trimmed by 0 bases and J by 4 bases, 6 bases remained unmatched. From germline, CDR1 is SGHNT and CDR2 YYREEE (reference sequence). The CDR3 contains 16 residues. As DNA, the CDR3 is TGTGCCAGCAGCTTGGGGGGGGCGGGAGGATACAATGAGCAGTTCTTC. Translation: CASSLGGAGGYNEQFF. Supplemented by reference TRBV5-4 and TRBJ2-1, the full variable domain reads ETGVTQSPTHLIKTRGQQVTLRCSSQSGHNTVSWYQQALGQGPQFIFQYYREEENGRGNFPPRFSGLQFPNYSSELNVNALELDDSALYLCASSLGGAGGYNEQFFGPGTRLTVL.

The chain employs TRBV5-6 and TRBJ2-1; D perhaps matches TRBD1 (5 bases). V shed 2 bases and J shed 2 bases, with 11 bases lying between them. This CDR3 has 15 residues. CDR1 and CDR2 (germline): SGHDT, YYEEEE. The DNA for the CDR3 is TGTGCCAGCAGCTTTAGGGGCGGAACCTACAATGAGCAGTTCTTC. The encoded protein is CASSFRGGTYNEQFF.

The CDR3 nucleotides read TGTGCCACCGTGGGGGGGGGATCCTACAATGAGCAGTTCTTC. Protein product: CATVGGGSYNEQFF. V and J are TRBV10-3 and TRBJ2-1; 7 bases map to TRBD2. The germline gives CDR1 ENHRY, CDR2 SYGVKD. The CDR3 length is 14 residues. The V and J ends lost 10 bases and 1 base, in that order; junction bases with no gene match: 7.

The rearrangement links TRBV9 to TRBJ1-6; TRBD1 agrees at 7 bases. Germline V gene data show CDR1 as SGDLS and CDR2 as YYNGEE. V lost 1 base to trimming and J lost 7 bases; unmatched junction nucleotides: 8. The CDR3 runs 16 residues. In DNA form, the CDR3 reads TGTGCCAGCAGCGTACAAGAAGACAGGGCAAATTCACCCCTCCACTTT. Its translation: CASSVQEDRANSPLHF.

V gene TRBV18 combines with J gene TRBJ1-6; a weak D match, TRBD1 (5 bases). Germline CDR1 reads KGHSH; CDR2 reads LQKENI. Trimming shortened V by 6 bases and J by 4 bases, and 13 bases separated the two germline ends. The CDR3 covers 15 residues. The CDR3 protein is CASSPGNGYNSPLHF. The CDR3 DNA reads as TGTGCCAGCTCGCCAGGGAATGGGTATAATTCACCCCTCCACTTT.

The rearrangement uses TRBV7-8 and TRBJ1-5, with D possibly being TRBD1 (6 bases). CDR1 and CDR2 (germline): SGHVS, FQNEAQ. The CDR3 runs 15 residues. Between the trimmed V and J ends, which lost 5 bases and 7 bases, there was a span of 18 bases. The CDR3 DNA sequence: TGTGCCAGCAGCCTAACACAGGGCTCGGGACAGCCCCAGCATTTT. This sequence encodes CASSLTQGSGQPQHF. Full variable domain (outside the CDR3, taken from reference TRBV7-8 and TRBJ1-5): GAGVSQSPRYKVAKRGQDVALRCDPISGHVSLFWYQQALGQGPEFLTYFQNEAQLDKSGLPSDRFFAERPEGSVSTLKIQRTQQEDSAVYLCASSLTQGSGQPQHFGDGTRLSIL.

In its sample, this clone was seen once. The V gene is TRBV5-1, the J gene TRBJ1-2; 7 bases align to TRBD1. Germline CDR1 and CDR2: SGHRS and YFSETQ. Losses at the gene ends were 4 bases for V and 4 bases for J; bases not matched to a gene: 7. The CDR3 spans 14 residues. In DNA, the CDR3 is TGCGCCAGCAGCCCCACAGGGGCGGGCTATGGCTACACCTTC. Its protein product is CASSPTGAGYGYTF.

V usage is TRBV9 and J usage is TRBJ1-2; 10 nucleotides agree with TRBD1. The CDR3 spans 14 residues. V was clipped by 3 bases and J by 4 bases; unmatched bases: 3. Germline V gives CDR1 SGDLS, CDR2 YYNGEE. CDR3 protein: CASSATGGLYGYTF. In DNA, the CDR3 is TGTGCCAGCAGCGCGACAGGGGGCCTCTATGGCTACACCTTC.

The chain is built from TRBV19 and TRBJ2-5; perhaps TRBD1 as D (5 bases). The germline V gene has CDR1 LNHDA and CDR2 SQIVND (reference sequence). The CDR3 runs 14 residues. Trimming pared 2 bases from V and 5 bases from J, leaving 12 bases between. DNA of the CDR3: TGTGCCAGTAGTATACTGCTGGGGCGGGAGACCCAGTACTTC. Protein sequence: CASSILLGRETQYF.